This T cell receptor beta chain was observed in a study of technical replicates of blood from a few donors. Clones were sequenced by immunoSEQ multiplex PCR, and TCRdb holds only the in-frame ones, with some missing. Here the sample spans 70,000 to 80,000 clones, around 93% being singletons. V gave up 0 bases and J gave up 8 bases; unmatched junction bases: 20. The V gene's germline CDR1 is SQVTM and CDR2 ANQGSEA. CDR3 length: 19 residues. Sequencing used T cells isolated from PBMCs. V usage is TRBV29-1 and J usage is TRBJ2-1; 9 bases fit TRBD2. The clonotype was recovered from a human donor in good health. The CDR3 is CSVEDLAGLAVESMDEQFF. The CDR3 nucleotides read TGCAGCGTTGAAGATCTTGCGGGACTAGCAGTTGAGTCTATGGATGAGCAGTTCTTC.